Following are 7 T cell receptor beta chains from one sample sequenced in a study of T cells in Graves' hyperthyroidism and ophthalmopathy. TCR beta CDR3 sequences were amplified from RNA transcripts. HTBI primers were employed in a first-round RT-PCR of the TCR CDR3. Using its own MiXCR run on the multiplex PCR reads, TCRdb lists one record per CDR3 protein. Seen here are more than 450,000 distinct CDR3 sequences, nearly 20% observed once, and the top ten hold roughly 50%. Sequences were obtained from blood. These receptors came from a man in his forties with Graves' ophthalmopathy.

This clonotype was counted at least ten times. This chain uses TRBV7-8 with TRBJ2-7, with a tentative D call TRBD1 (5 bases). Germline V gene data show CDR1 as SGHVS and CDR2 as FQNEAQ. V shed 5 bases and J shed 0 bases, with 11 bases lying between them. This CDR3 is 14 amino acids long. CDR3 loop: CASSVRQSSYEQYF. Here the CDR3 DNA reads TGTGCCAGCAGCGTCCGACAGAGCTCCTACGAGCAGTACTTC.

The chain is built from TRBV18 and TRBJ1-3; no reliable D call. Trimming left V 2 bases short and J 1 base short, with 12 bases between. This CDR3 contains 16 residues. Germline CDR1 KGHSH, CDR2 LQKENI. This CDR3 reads CASSPDPPGSGNTIYF. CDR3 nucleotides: TGTGCCAGCTCACCAGATCCCCCGGGATCTGGAAACACCATATATTTT.

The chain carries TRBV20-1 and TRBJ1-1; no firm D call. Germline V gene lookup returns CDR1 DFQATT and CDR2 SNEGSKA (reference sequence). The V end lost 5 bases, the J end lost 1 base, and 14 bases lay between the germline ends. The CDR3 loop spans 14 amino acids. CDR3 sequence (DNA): TGCAGTGCTTCGGGCCCCAAGTGGAACACTGAAGCTTTCTTT. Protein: CSASGPKWNTEAFF.

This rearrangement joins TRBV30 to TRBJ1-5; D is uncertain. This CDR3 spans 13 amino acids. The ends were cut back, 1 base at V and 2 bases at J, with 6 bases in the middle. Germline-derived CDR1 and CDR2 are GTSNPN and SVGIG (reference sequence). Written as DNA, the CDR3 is TGTGCCTGGAGTGAGCGTGGCAATCAGCCCCAGCATTTT. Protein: CAWSERGNQPQHF.

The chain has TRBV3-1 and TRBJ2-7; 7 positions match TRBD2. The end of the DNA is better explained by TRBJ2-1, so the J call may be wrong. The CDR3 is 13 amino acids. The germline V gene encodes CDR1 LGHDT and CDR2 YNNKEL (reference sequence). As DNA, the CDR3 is TGTGCCAGCAGCCGGGGGGGGACCTACGAGCAGTTCTTC. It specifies CASSRGGTYEQFF.

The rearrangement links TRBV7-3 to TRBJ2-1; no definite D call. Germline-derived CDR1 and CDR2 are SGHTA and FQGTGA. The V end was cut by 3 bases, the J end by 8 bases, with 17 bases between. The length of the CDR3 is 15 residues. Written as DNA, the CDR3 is TGTGCCAGCAGCTTGGGTAGCCGCCCGGGCGATGAGCAGTTCTTC. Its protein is CASSLGSRPGDEQFF. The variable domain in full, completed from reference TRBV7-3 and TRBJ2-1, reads GAGVSQTPSNKVTEKGKYVELRCDPISGHTALYWYRQSLGQGPEFLIYFQGTGAADDSGLPNDRFFAVRPEGSVSTLKIQRTERGDSAVYLCASSLGSRPGDEQFFGPGTRLTVL.

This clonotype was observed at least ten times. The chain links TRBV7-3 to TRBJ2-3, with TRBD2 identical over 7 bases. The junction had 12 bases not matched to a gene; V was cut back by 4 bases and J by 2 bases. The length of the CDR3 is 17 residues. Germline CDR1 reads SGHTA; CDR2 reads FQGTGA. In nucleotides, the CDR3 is TGTGCCAGCAGCTCCGGGGGGTTCGGGGGGTTCACAGATACGCAGTATTTT. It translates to CASSSGGFGGFTDTQYF.